The source of this T cell receptor (beta chain) is a study of identical twins. Unique molecular identifiers were present on cDNA, and template switching added a universal primer site. TCRdb re-analysed the 5' RACE reads in MiXCR, keeping a single row per CDR3 protein. The data contain 310,000 or so distinct CDR3 sequences, nearly 9.5% of them singletons. The study, taken as a whole, reports: The abundant beta clonotypes from cord blood had fewer insertions, and memory repertoires had none of this. Twins showed weaker excess sharing in their beta out-of-frame sequences.

Looked up from germline, CDR1 is SNHLY and CDR2 is FYNNEI. CDR3 length: 15 residues. V was clipped by 0 bases and J by 6 bases, with 15 bases between them. Comments on this clonotype: Antigen: not known.

The same sample was also studied in work on yellow fever vaccine responses in identical twins. That work adds: Convergence reportedly seemed to mark part of the twins' vaccine T cell response, with personalization marking the rest.

The sequence derives from a woman younger than 35 in good health. The material sequenced was CD8+ T cells sorted from blood. This chain uses TRBV2 with TRBJ2-7; no definite D call. The CDR3 DNA reads TGTGCCAGCAGTGAAGCAGAACCGTTGAAGTCCGAGCAGTACTTC. Translation gives CASSEAEPLKSEQYF.